The 24 T cell receptor beta chains given below trace back to one sample, sequenced in a study of blood T cell repertoires in COVID-19. Profiled with immunoSEQ multiplex PCR; TCRdb holds only in-frame clones, not every one. Seen here are hundreds of thousands of clones, about 89% observed once, and the top ten hold roughly 7.3%. The sample was peripheral blood. These receptors originate from a woman between 50 and 59 years old with COVID-19, enrolled during active disease.

The chain joins TRBV6-1 to TRBJ2-3; no firm D call. Trimming pared 0 bases from V and 4 bases from J, leaving 8 bases between. This CDR3 is built from 14 residues. The germline gives CDR1 MNHNS, CDR2 SASEGT. The CDR3 here is CASSEALVADTQYF. CDR3 sequence (DNA): TGTGCCAGCAGTGAAGCCCTTGTCGCAGATACGCAGTATTTT.

This chain links TRBV21-1 with TRBJ2-5; the table calls TRBD1, which could not be checked here. TRBV21-1 has pseudogene status. The CDR3 has 16 amino acids. The CDR3 bases are TGTGCCAGCAGCCTAAAAGCACAGGGGGAGGGAGAGACCCAGTACTTC. Amino acids: CASSLKAQGEGETQYF.

A note on this clone: The sample contains more than one DNA sequence encoding this CDR3. V and J are TRBV30 and TRBJ2-7, with D possibly being TRBD2 (6 bases). V lost 0 bases and J lost 4, with 7 bases in between. The CDR3 runs to 12 residues. CDR1 and CDR2 from the germline V gene are GTSNPN and SVGIG (reference sequence). The chain's CDR3 is CAWSVGGYEQYF. CDR3 bases: TGTGCCTGGAGTGTTGGAGGGTACGAGCAGTACTTC.

The chain carries TRBV3-1 (or the pseudogene TRBV3-2) and TRBJ1-3, with TRBD1 as a possible D gene (5 bases). Germline V gene lookup returns CDR1 LGHDT and CDR2 YNNKEL (reference sequence). The V end lost 5 bases, the J end lost 0 bases, and 8 bases lay between the germline ends. CDR3 size: 14 residues. CDR3 in amino acids: CASSLTGSGNTIYF. CDR3 DNA sequence: TGTGCCAGCAGCTTAACAGGCTCTGGAAACACCATATATTTT.

The rearrangement joins TRBV24-1 to TRBJ2-2; D perhaps matches TRBD1 (6 bases). V was clipped by 9 bases and J by 4 bases, with 8 bases between them. Germline CDR1 is KGHDR and CDR2 is SFDVKD. The CDR3 is 12 residues long. CDR3 region: CATQGSTGELFF. The DNA of the CDR3 is TGTGCCACCCAGGGGAGCACCGGGGAGCTGTTTTTT.

This sequence joins TRBV5-6 and TRBJ2-7; tentative D call: TRBD1 (6 bases). V lost 3 bases and J lost 2, with 18 bases in between. This CDR3 comprises 16 residues. The germline V gene has CDR1 SGHDT and CDR2 YYEEEE. The CDR3 region is CASSWGPGGETYEQYF. CDR3 coding DNA: TGTGCCAGCAGCTGGGGGCCTGGGGGAGAAACCTACGAGCAGTACTTC.

The chain is built from TRBV21-1 and TRBJ1-1. TRBV21-1 is given as a pseudogene. The CDR3 extends over 16 amino acids. CDR3 DNA sequence: TGTGCCAGCAGCAAAGCCCGGACTCTCATGAACACTGAAGCTTTCTTT. Translating gives CASSKARTLMNTEAFF.

The chain has TRBV7-9 and TRBJ2-3, with 7 bases identical to TRBD2. The germline V gene encodes CDR1 SEHNR and CDR2 FQNEAQ (reference sequence). V lost 7 bases to trimming and J lost 1 base; unmatched junction nucleotides: 8. CDR3 size: 15 residues. CDR3 region: CASTWGSGGTDTQYF. CDR3 sequence (DNA): TGTGCCAGCACCTGGGGGAGCGGGGGCACAGATACGCAGTATTTT. The whole variable domain, remainder taken from reference TRBV7-9 and TRBJ2-3, is DTGVSQNPRHKITKRGQNVTFRCDPISEHNRLYWYRQTLGQGPEFLTYFQNEAQLEKSRLLSDRFSAERPKGSFSTLEIQRTEQGDSAMYLCASTWGSGGTDTQYFGPGTRLTVL.

This chain connects TRBV7-6 to TRBJ2-3; D is ambiguous. The germline V gene has CDR1 SGHVS and CDR2 FNYEAQ. The CDR3 consists of 15 residues. Trimming removed 2 bases at V and 1 base at J, with 10 bases between. CDR3 sequence (DNA): TGTGCCAGCAGCTTAACGTCGGGTGGCACAGATACGCAGTATTTT. Amino acid sequence: CASSLTSGGTDTQYF. Looking up the rest from reference TRBV7-6 and TRBJ2-3 gives the full variable domain: GAGVSQSPRYKVTKRGQDVALRCDPISGHVSLYWYRQALGQGPEFLTYFNYEAQQDKSGLPNDRFSAERPEGSISTLTIQRTEQRDSAMYRCASSLTSGGTDTQYFGPGTRLTVL.

Details on this clone: The same CDR3 can be traced to other DNA sequences in this sample. The chain couples TRBV6-5 to TRBJ1-2; D is uncertain. The germline V gene encodes CDR1 MNHEY and CDR2 SVGAGI. This CDR3 is 13 amino acids long. Trimming removed 3 bases from V and 0 bases from J, with 5 bases in between. The CDR3 here is CASSYGANYGYTF. For the CDR3, the DNA is TGTGCCAGCAGTTATGGAGCTAACTATGGCTACACCTTC.

The V and J genes are TRBV9 and TRBJ1-3, with D uncertain. The V and J ends lost 2 bases and 0 bases respectively, with 6 bases between them. Germline CDR1 reads SGDLS; CDR2 reads YYNGEE. This CDR3 has 14 amino acids. CDR3 coding DNA: TGTGCCAGCAGCGTTACCTACTCTGGAAACACCATATATTTT. Protein: CASSVTYSGNTIYF. The variable domain in full, with the rest retrieved from reference TRBV9 and TRBJ1-3, is DSGVTQTPKHLITATGQRVTLRCSPRSGDLSVYWYQQSLDQGLQFLIQYYNGEERAKGNILERFSAQQFPDLHSELNLSSLELGDSALYFCASSVTYSGNTIYFGEGSWLTVV.

This clone was observed a few times. The chain carries TRBV2 and TRBJ1-2; possible D gene TRBD1, 6 bases. V dropped 7 bases and J dropped 3 bases, with 9 bases sitting between them. CDR3 length equals 12 residues. The germline CDR1 and CDR2 sequences are SNHLY and FYNNEI. The CDR3 DNA is TGTGCCAGCATTAGGACAGACTATGGCTACACCTTC. Translating it yields CASIRTDYGYTF.

This sequence joins TRBV5-1 and TRBJ1-4; the D is unclear. V was clipped by 4 bases and J by 4 bases, with 5 bases between them. The germline V gene has CDR1 SGHRS and CDR2 YFSETQ. This CDR3 has 12 residues. As DNA, the CDR3 is TGCGCCAGCAGCGGCTTTAATGAAAAACTGTTTTTT. It translates to CASSGFNEKLFF.

The DNA for the CDR3 is TGTGCCAGTAGTATTTGGTCACAGGGGAACACTGAAGCTTTCTTT. This translates into CASSIWSQGNTEAFF. The chain couples TRBV19 to TRBJ1-1, with D perhaps TRBD1 (6 bases). V lost 3 bases and J 1 base, leaving 12 bases between the germline ends. The V gene's germline CDR1 is LNHDA and CDR2 SQIVND (reference sequence). This CDR3 spans 15 amino acids. Looking up the rest from reference TRBV19 and TRBJ1-1 gives the full variable domain: DGGITQSPKYLFRKEGQNVTLSCEQNLNHDAMYWYRQDPGQGLRLIYYSQIVNDFQKGDIAEGYSVSREKKESFPLTVTSAQKNPTAFYLCASSIWSQGNTEAFFGQGTRLTVV.

This clone has a count of ten or more. The CDR3 nucleotides are TGTGCCAGTGAGAACAGGCTGGGTAACTATGGCTACACCTTC. Protein sequence: CASENRLGNYGYTF. The rearrangement uses TRBV19 and TRBJ1-2, with a weak D call TRBD1 (5 bases). CDR1 and CDR2 (germline): LNHDA, SQIVND (reference sequence). V was trimmed by 8 bases and J by 1 base, leaving 14 bases between them. The CDR3 runs 14 residues.

This clone was counted only a few times. J is TRBJ2-7 and V is TRBV5-1; 7 nucleotides line up with TRBD2. Germline values: CDR1 SGHRS, CDR2 YFSETQ. Trimming took 3 bases from V and 0 from J; bases not matched to a gene: 9. The CDR3 is made up of 16 amino acids. The CDR3, as DNA: TGCGCCAGCAGCTCCGCTTCTAGCGGAAGCTCCTACGAGCAGTACTTC. This gives the protein CASSSASSGSSYEQYF.

The chain is built from TRBV5-3 and TRBJ2-7; TRBD1 agrees at 8 bases. TRBV5-3 is known as an ORF, though its function is uncertain. J lost 2 bases, V lost 4 bases, and 8 bases had no gene match. The CDR3 length is 15 residues. DNA of the CDR3: TGTGCCAGAAGCCCCGGACAGGGTACACCCTACGAGCAGTACTTC. Its translation is CARSPGQGTPYEQYF.

The V call is TRBV4-2, the J call TRBJ1-4; 9 nucleotides align to TRBD1. Per germline, CDR1 LGHNA and CDR2 YNFKEQ. CDR3 length: 16 residues. V shed 1 base and J 3 bases; nucleotides not matched to a gene: 3. In nucleotides, the CDR3 is TGTGCCAGCAGCCAAGGACAGGGGGTAGCTAATGAAAAACTGTTTTTT. This codes for CASSQGQGVANEKLFF.

This clone was found once. This chain links TRBV11-3 with TRBJ1-3; no clear D gene. Germline loops: CDR1 SGHNT, CDR2 YENEEA. The CDR3 loop spans 15 amino acids. The V end lost 2 bases, the J end lost 6 bases, and 14 bases lay between the germline ends. CDR3 sequence reads: CASSLSSGISNTIYF. Here the CDR3 DNA reads TGTGCCAGCAGCTTAAGTTCGGGAATCTCAAACACCATATATTTT.

The rearrangement joins TRBV10-3 to TRBJ1-2; D perhaps matches TRBD1 (6 bases). CDR1 and CDR2 (germline): ENHRY, SYGVKD. This CDR3 comprises 14 residues. V lost 6 bases and J 8 bases, leaving 19 bases between the germline ends. DNA of the CDR3: TGTGCCATCAGAACGAGCGGACAGTTTGACGGCTACACCTTC. This translates into CAIRTSGQFDGYTF.

CDR3 nucleotide sequence: TGTGCCAGCAGCGTAGGAGGACAGGCCTATGGCTACACCTTC. Protein sequence: CASSVGGQAYGYTF. The V gene is TRBV9, the J gene TRBJ1-2, with 7 positions matching TRBD1. Germline V gene sequence: CDR1 SGDLS, CDR2 YYNGEE. CDR3 length: 14 amino acids. V dropped 0 bases and J dropped 4; count of bases not matched to a gene: 3.

The chain employs TRBV19 and TRBJ1-2; 10 bases fit TRBD1. Trimming cost V 5 bases and J 7 bases; bases outside gene matches: 10. The CDR3 length is 15 residues. The germline gives CDR1 LNHDA, CDR2 SQIVND (reference sequence). In DNA, the CDR3 is TGTGCCAGTAGTTCGTTTGGGACAGGGGAGGCTGGCTACACCTTC. Amino acids: CASSSFGTGEAGYTF.

The rearrangement links TRBV7-6 to TRBJ2-2; 12 bases are shared with TRBD2. The CDR3 runs 18 residues. The germline V gene has CDR1 SGHVS and CDR2 FNYEAQ. J was trimmed by 5 bases and V by 1 base; bases with no gene match: 8. The CDR3 nucleotides read TGTGCCAGCAGCTTAGAGCCTAGCGGGGGGGCCAGGACCGGGGAGCTGTTTTTT. Translated: CASSLEPSGGARTGELFF.

The chain carries TRBV10-3 and TRBJ1-2, with D tentatively TRBD1 (5 bases). V was clipped by 7 bases and J by 8 bases, with 17 bases between them. CDR1 and CDR2 (germline): ENHRY, SYGVKD. This CDR3 is 13 amino acids long. The CDR3 loop is CAIMTETTMGYTF. DNA of the CDR3: TGTGCCATCATGACAGAAACAACTATGGGCTACACCTTC.